One and the same sample provided the 5 T cell receptor beta chains below, sequenced in a study of T cell responses to AZD1222 COVID-19 vaccine. Data came from immunoSEQ multiplex PCR; TCRdb stores just in-frame clones and leaves some out. The sample holds more than 150,000 clones, 85% to 95% seen once. The sequencing used peripheral blood, collected on day 0 of AZD1222 vaccination. Receptors originate from an adult in good health.

The chain combines TRBV24-1 with TRBJ1-1; D call uncertain. Germline V gene data show CDR1 as KGHDR and CDR2 as SFDVKD. The CDR3 totals 13 residues. Trimming removed 6 bases at V and 0 bases at J, with 7 bases between. CDR3 in amino acids: CATSFGVNTEAFF. The CDR3 bases are TGTGCCACCAGTTTCGGAGTGAACACTGAAGCTTTCTTT.

This chain joins TRBV27 and TRBJ2-7, with D perhaps TRBD1 (5 bases). Germline CDR1 reads MNHEY; CDR2 reads SMNVEV (reference sequence). This CDR3 has 15 amino acids. Trimming shortened V by 2 bases and J by 2 bases, and 13 bases separated the two germline ends. CDR3 nucleotide sequence: TGTGCCAGCAGTTTAAGGTCTGACAGAACCTACGAGCAGTACTTC. Its protein product is CASSLRSDRTYEQYF.

The chain uses TRBV7-9 and TRBJ1-4; 10 nucleotides align to TRBD1. The J segment lost 4 bases and the V segment lost 6 bases, leaving 8 bases of the junction unmatched. The CDR3 is made up of 16 amino acids. Per germline, CDR1 SEHNR and CDR2 FQNEAQ (reference sequence). This CDR3 reads CASRRTGGGINEKLFF. The CDR3 nucleotides read TGTGCCAGCAGAAGGACAGGGGGAGGAATTAATGAAAAACTGTTTTTT.

This chain joins TRBV5-1 and TRBJ1-3, with D possibly matching TRBD1 (5 bases). This CDR3 has 14 amino acids. Deletions cut 3 bases from V and 2 bases from J, with 9 bases between. Germline values: CDR1 SGHRS, CDR2 YFSETQ. The CDR3 nucleotides read TGCGCCAGCAGCTCCGCAGGGACTGGAAACACCATATATTTT. It is translated as CASSSAGTGNTIYF.

The chain carries TRBV28 and TRBJ1-5, with unresolved D. Germline V gene data show CDR1 as MDHEN and CDR2 as SYDVKM. This CDR3 comprises 15 residues. The germline V and J ends were trimmed by 6 bases and 3 bases, with 15 bases remaining between them. CDR3 DNA: TGTGCCAGCAGAACGCCCTATTCTTCCAATCAGCCCCAGCATTTT. This sequence encodes CASRTPYSSNQPQHF.